The following is a TCR beta chain sequence with its context. As originally analysed: Reference gene primer amplification gave nucleated cell count estimates. Profiled with immunoSEQ multiplex PCR; TCRdb holds only in-frame clones, not every one. The D gene and trimming were derived from the DNA, and the V and J assignments and clone size from that table. The table records 89,000 or so clones, 75% to 90% of them present only once. The data belong to a study of blood T cell repertoires in COVID-19. At the level of the study: Nucleic acid was either cDNA or gDNA, and it came from T cells, B-cell-depleted T cells, or PBMCs.

Trimming stripped 4 bases from V and 5 bases from J, with 20 bases between. From germline, CDR1 is SGHTA and CDR2 FQGNSA. This CDR3 has 17 residues. V usage is TRBV7-2 and J usage is TRBJ2-2; TRBD1 is a possible D gene (8 bases). The receptor was isolated from a man of 80 years or more with acute or convalescent COVID-19. The sample was peripheral blood. In DNA, the CDR3 is TGTGCCAGCAGCTCTCCTGGACAGGGAGGGAAAACCGGGGAGCTGTTTTTT. It yields the protein CASSSPGQGGKTGELFF.